This TCR beta chain was captured in a study of blood T cell repertoires in COVID-19 (TCRdb year 2020). Broadly, across the study: Samples from collaborators originated in the United States, Italy and Spain and spanned both the acute and convalescent phases of COVID-19. The prospective study material was composed of cDNA or gDNA derived from T cells, B-cell-depleted T cells, or PBMCs. Subjects who had been exposed to COVID-19, were actively infected with it, or had recovered from it provided the deeply sampled blood TCRbeta repertoires that made up the dataset. The repertoires were released in a freely available public database meant as a resource for research on the immune response to SARS-CoV-2. Samples came from the ongoing ImmuneRACE study (first 160 participants) plus 1,254 subjects from 6 global collaborators. The sample metadata nearly always contained a de-identified subject ID, COVID-19 status, age in years and sex. Where available, HLA class I and class II types were obtained from metadata supplied by the sample provider rather than from assay-based typing. What the work shows at the level of the full study, not this receptor alone: The quantity of clinical and demographic metadata differed by source and by participant and was supplied without curation.

To note about this clone: Its binding antigen is unknown. No per-base quality is available; no much larger clone lies one base away.

TCRbeta CDR3 regions were amplified from genomic DNA by means of the immunoSEQ Assay, a bias-controlled multiplex PCR. In the authors' own workflow: Nucleated cell counts per sample were estimated from amplification of reference gene primers within the assay. Sequence reads were collapsed and filtered to measure the absolute abundance of every unique TCRbeta CDR3 rearrangement. For each sample, productive Simpson clonality was calculated as the square root of Simpson's diversity index across productive rearrangements. TCRdb mirrors the immuneACCESS table, restricted to in-frame sequences. Some clones are absent from its copies; in checked studies, under half trace to an unresolved V gene, and the reason for the others is unknown. V and J calls and clone size are given by that table; D and trimming were obtained from the DNA. This sample gives 53,000 or so clones in total; 90% to 95% of them show up just once. The ten largest clones capture around 3.1% of the sample.

Based on the germline V gene, the CDR1 and CDR2 sequences are MNHEY and SVGAGI. The V end loses 4 bases and the J end loses 4 bases, and a stretch of 8 bases separates them. The CDR3 numbers 13 residues from cysteine through phenylalanine. Only CDR3 DNA remains: 39 bases, in frame from the first base. Whole blood was collected in K2EDTA tubes by collaborating institutions according to the institutions' own protocols. For TCRbeta analysis, collaborator samples were shipped as frozen whole blood, as isolated PBMCs, or as DNA extracted from either sample type. This receptor was taken from a human donor in a cohort sampled during active COVID-19. Material for sequencing was peripheral blood. The chain is assembled from TRBV6-5 and TRBJ1-5; the D segment cannot be called with confidence. The CDR3 here reads CASSSDWNQPQHF. The sequence in DNA is TGTGCCAGCAGTTCTGACTGGAATCAGCCCCAGCATTTT.